This T cell receptor (beta chain) was identified during a study of T cell responses to AZD1222 COVID-19 vaccine. Trimming took off 5 bases at V and 1 base at J, with 23 bases between the two ends. There are 19 residues in the CDR3. Per the germline V gene, CDR1 is SEHNR and CDR2 is FQNEAQ (reference sequence). Method: immunoSEQ multiplex PCR; TCRdb's copy keeps in-frame clones and lacks some. The table has under 200,000 clones, 88% seen once; the top ten hold roughly 5.5%. This chain uses TRBV7-9 with TRBJ2-2, with D tentatively TRBD1 or TRBD2 (5 bases each). Sample: peripheral blood, taken on day 0 of AZD1222 vaccination. This receptor was identified in an adult in good health. CDR3 amino acids: CASSLLGDGDLWNTGELFF. CDR3 sequence (DNA): TGTGCCAGCAGCCTCTTAGGGGACGGGGATTTATGGAACACCGGGGAGCTGTTTTTT. Combining the CDR3 with reference TRBV7-9 and TRBJ2-2 gives the whole variable domain DTGVSQNPRHKITKRGQNVTFRCDPISEHNRLYWYRQTLGQGPEFLTYFQNEAQLEKSRLLSDRFSAERPKGSFSTLEIQRTEQGDSAMYLCASSLLGDGDLWNTGELFFGEGSRLTVL.